A single sample gave rise to the 20 T cell receptor beta chains below, sequenced in a study of a mutant IDH1 vaccine in newly diagnosed glioma. No antigen has been identified for these receptors. Time point reported: week 47, end of study. Each dose of the vaccine consisted of 300 ug of mutant IDH1 20-mer peptide, with topical imiquimod. The method was immunoSEQ multiplex PCR; TCRdb's version includes in-frame clones alone and lacks a portion of them. The sample includes fewer than 95,000 clones, roughly four fifths of them seen just once. Sequenced material: PBMCs, taken from a glioma patient whose treatment included an IDH1 peptide vaccine. The receptors stem from a man between 35 and 55 years old with glioma.

The chain uses TRBV5-5 and TRBJ2-1, with a possible D match to TRBD1 (6 bases). Germline assignment: CDR1 SGHKS and CDR2 YYEKEE (reference sequence). The CDR3 sequence is 14 residues long. Between the trimmed V and J ends, which lost 4 bases and 4 bases, there was a span of 12 bases. The chain's CDR3 is CASSRTAQYNEQFF. The CDR3 DNA reads TGTGCCAGCAGCCGGACAGCCCAATACAATGAGCAGTTCTTC.

The gene calls are TRBV6-1 and TRBJ2-3; 8 positions match TRBD1. J gave up 5 bases and V 3 bases, and 10 bases lay outside the gene matches. The germline CDR1 and CDR2 sequences are MNHNS and SASEGT. The CDR3 is 16 residues long. The CDR3 region has the DNA TGTGCCAGCAGTGACACGAGACAGGGGCCGGAAGATACGCAGTATTTT. Its protein is CASSDTRQGPEDTQYF.

The chain is built from TRBV5-1 and TRBJ2-3, with D possibly called TRBD1 or TRBD2 (5 bases each). The V gene lost 1 base and the J gene lost 2 bases, with 11 bases spanning the gap. CDR1 and CDR2 from the germline V gene are SGHRS and YFSETQ. The CDR3 is made up of 15 amino acids. CDR3 protein: CASSLRGPYTDTQYF. In nucleotides, the CDR3 is TGCGCCAGCAGCTTGCGGGGACCCTACACAGATACGCAGTATTTT.

The chain uses TRBV19 and TRBJ2-7; 11 positions agree with TRBD2. Germline V gives CDR1 LNHDA, CDR2 SQIVND (reference sequence). The trim removed 5 bases at V and 1 base at J, leaving 7 bases unmatched. This CDR3 region has 16 residues. CDR3 sequence reads: CASSPSGTSGSYEQYF. In DNA, the CDR3 is TGTGCCAGTAGTCCCTCCGGGACTAGCGGATCCTACGAGCAGTACTTC. The full variable domain, with the rest looked up from reference TRBV19 and TRBJ2-7, is DGGITQSPKYLFRKEGQNVTLSCEQNLNHDAMYWYRQDPGQGLRLIYYSQIVNDFQKGDIAEGYSVSREKKESFPLTVTSAQKNPTAFYLCASSPSGTSGSYEQYFGPGTRLTVT.

The V gene is TRBV5-1, the J gene TRBJ2-5, with D possibly being TRBD1 or TRBD2 (5 bases each). CDR3 length: 16 residues. The V gene's germline CDR1 is SGHRS and CDR2 YFSETQ. Deletions cut 0 bases from V and 5 bases from J, with 17 bases between. The CDR3 loop reads CASSLGGSSLGETQYF. The CDR3 nucleotides are TGCGCCAGCAGCTTGGGGGGGTCTTCCCTGGGGGAGACCCAGTACTTC.

The V call is TRBV7-2, the J call TRBJ1-6; D is perhaps TRBD1 (5 bases). This CDR3 region has 14 residues. Germline-derived CDR1 and CDR2 are SGHTA and FQGNSA. V shed 5 bases and J shed 9 bases, with 14 bases lying between them. As DNA, the CDR3 is TGTGCCAGCAGCCAAATTGGGACGGCTTCACCCCTCCACTTT. It encodes CASSQIGTASPLHF.

The chain couples TRBV6-5 to TRBJ1-6, with a tentative D call TRBD1 (5 bases). Per germline, CDR1 MNHEY and CDR2 SVGAGI. Trimming removed 4 bases from V and 6 bases from J, with 13 bases in between. The CDR3 has 15 residues. CDR3 sequence: CASSSSPGSNSPLHF. CDR3 nucleotide sequence: TGTGCCAGCAGTTCCTCGCCAGGGAGTAATTCACCCCTCCACTTT.

This chain's CDR3 is CASISIGGHEQFF. Here the CDR3 DNA reads TGTGCCAGCATATCCATAGGGGGCCATGAGCAGTTCTTC. The chain joins TRBV28 to TRBJ2-1; 7 bases are shared with TRBD1. After removal of 7 bases from V and 8 bases from J, the junction contained 8 bases not matched to a gene. Germline V gives CDR1 MDHEN, CDR2 SYDVKM. The CDR3 is made up of 13 amino acids.

V and J are TRBV2 and TRBJ2-7; TRBD1 agrees at 8 bases. CDR1 is SNHLY and CDR2 is FYNNEI in the germline V gene. Trimming cost V 8 bases and J 3 bases; bases outside gene matches: 3. The length of the CDR3 is 12 residues. The CDR3 protein is CASGGQGYEQYF. The CDR3 nucleotides are TGTGCCAGCGGAGGACAGGGCTACGAGCAGTACTTC.

This clone was counted only a few times. This chain joins TRBV7-9 and TRBJ2-7, with D perhaps being TRBD1 or TRBD2 (5 bases each). CDR1 and CDR2 (germline): SEHNR, FQNEAQ (reference sequence). The CDR3 extends over 15 amino acids. V was shortened by 0 bases and J by 4 bases, with 13 bases between the two germline ends. CDR3 residues: CASSLALGPDYEQYF. CDR3 nucleotides: TGTGCCAGCAGCTTAGCCCTGGGACCAGATTACGAGCAGTACTTC.

V gene TRBV28 combines with J gene TRBJ1-1; D is possibly TRBD1 (5 bases). Germline lookup yields CDR1 MDHEN and CDR2 SYDVKM. The CDR3 covers 17 residues. Trimming left V 6 bases short and J 1 base short, with 21 bases between. CDR3 sequence reads: CASSPYAPGRGNTEAFF. The CDR3 DNA reads TGTGCCAGCAGCCCCTACGCTCCGGGACGCGGGAACACTGAAGCTTTCTTT.

The V call is TRBV18, the J call TRBJ1-2; D is unresolved. With 3 bases removed from V and 4 bases from J, the gap between germline ends came to 12 bases. Germline CDR1 reads KGHSH; CDR2 reads LQKENI. The CDR3 has 14 amino acids. The CDR3, as DNA: TGTGCCAGCTCACCGCAATCCATCAGCTATGGCTACACCTTC. Its protein is CASSPQSISYGYTF.

The chain recombines TRBV6-1 with TRBJ1-2; D ambiguous. The length of the CDR3 is 15 residues. V lost 0 bases, J lost 2 bases, and 10 bases lay in between. Germline V gene lookup returns CDR1 MNHNS and CDR2 SASEGT. CDR3 residues: CASSEARGFNYGYTF. The CDR3 bases are TGTGCCAGCAGTGAAGCTAGAGGGTTCAACTATGGCTACACCTTC.

The chain uses TRBV19 and TRBJ1-5, with 7 bases identical to TRBD1. CDR3 length: 18 amino acids. V was pared by 7 bases and J by 3 bases, with 18 bases of the junction left unmatched. In germline, CDR1 is LNHDA, CDR2 SQIVND (reference sequence). CDR3 DNA sequence: TGTGCCAGTAACCGACAGGGCAGCGTCCCCGAACTCAATCAGCCCCAGCATTTT. Amino acids: CASNRQGSVPELNQPQHF.

The CDR3, as DNA: TGTGCCAGCAGTTGGGACAGGAACTATGGCTACACCTTC. Its protein is CASSWDRNYGYTF. This chain links TRBV6-5 with TRBJ1-2; TRBD1 agrees at 8 bases. V shed 4 bases, J shed 2 bases, and the junction held 0 bases outside the gene matches. The CDR3 is made up of 13 amino acids. Germline V gene lookup returns CDR1 MNHEY and CDR2 SVGAGI.

On this clone: An end of the junction differs from the germline gene, which may be a read error. The chain couples TRBV5-1 to TRBJ2-1, with D maybe TRBD2 (5 bases). Per germline, CDR1 SGHRS and CDR2 YFSETQ. The CDR3 extends over 11 amino acids. Here the CDR3 reads CASSADWSLIF. Written as DNA, the CDR3 is TGCGCCAGCAGCGCGGACTGGTCCTTGATCTTC.

V and J are TRBV6-1 and TRBJ2-5; possibly TRBD1 for D (6 bases). The V gene lost 2 bases and the J gene lost 1 base, with 8 bases spanning the gap. Germline V CDR1 and CDR2: MNHNS, SASEGT. This CDR3 has 14 residues. The CDR3 coding sequence is TGTGCCAGCAGTGAATTGGACAGCCAAGAGACCCAGTACTTC. This sequence encodes CASSELDSQETQYF.

This clone was observed once. The chain is built from TRBV5-1 and TRBJ2-1; D remains ambiguous. The germline V gene has CDR1 SGHRS and CDR2 YFSETQ. The CDR3 totals 12 residues. Trimming stripped 6 bases from V and 4 bases from J, with 8 bases between. The CDR3 sequence: CASTSTYNEQFF. The DNA of the CDR3 is TGCGCCAGCACGTCGACTTACAATGAGCAGTTCTTC.

The chain uses TRBV5-1 and TRBJ2-7; D might be TRBD2 (5 bases). V shed 4 bases and J shed 2 bases, with 13 bases lying between them. The CDR3 has 14 amino acids. CDR1 SGHRS and CDR2 YFSETQ come from the germline V gene. The CDR3 nucleotides read TGCGCCAGCAGCCTAGGGAGTACCCCCTACGAGCAGTACTTC. Protein product: CASSLGSTPYEQYF.

This chain uses TRBV5-5 with TRBJ1-3; no reliable D call. The CDR3 extends over 17 amino acids. CDR1 is SGHKS and CDR2 is YYEKEE in the germline V gene (reference sequence). Between the trimmed V and J ends, which lost 2 bases and 0 bases, there was a span of 15 bases. The CDR3 is CASSLAAGYTSGNTIYF. As DNA, the CDR3 is TGTGCCAGCAGCTTAGCGGCAGGCTATACCTCTGGAAACACCATATATTTT.